One sample yielded the 32 T cell receptor beta chains listed below, sequenced in a study of CD8+ T cells in alopecia areata. RNA extraction and reverse transcription yielded cDNA as sequencing template. Only in-frame clones appear in the TCRdb table, and some are missing; sequencing was by immunoSEQ multiplex PCR. The sample lists 150,000 or so clones; around 87% were seen once. Sequenced material: CD8+ T cells sorted from blood, taken at week 0. Receptors were obtained from a human donor with alopecia areata.

This clone was found once. The genes are TRBV4-1 and TRBJ2-7; D remains ambiguous. The CDR3 spans 14 residues. Germline loops: CDR1 MGHRA, CDR2 YSYEKL. The V gene lost 1 base and the J gene lost 1 base, with 8 bases spanning the gap. The CDR3 region is CASSQVDESYEQYF. CDR3 in DNA: TGCGCCAGCAGCCAAGTGGACGAATCCTACGAGCAGTACTTC.

The CDR3, as DNA: TGTGCCAGCAGCTTCCGACACATCTCCTACGAGCAGTACTTC. Protein sequence: CASSFRHISYEQYF. The chain has TRBV13 and TRBJ2-7, with D unclear. V lost 3 bases and J 0 bases, leaving 9 bases between the germline ends. The germline V gene has CDR1 PRHDT and CDR2 FYEKMQ (reference sequence). The CDR3 is 14 amino acids.

The V call is TRBV4-1, the J call TRBJ2-7, with D possibly being TRBD2 (5 bases). V lost 1 base, J lost 1 base, and 8 bases lay in between. Germline values: CDR1 MGHRA, CDR2 YSYEKL. The CDR3 length is 14 residues. The CDR3 coding sequence is TGCGCCAGCAGCCAAGCGGAGGCTTCCTACGAGCAGTACTTC. Encoded protein: CASSQAEASYEQYF.

J is TRBJ2-2 and V is TRBV7-6; D perhaps matches TRBD1 (5 bases). The V and J ends lost 5 bases and 6 bases respectively, with 7 bases between them. This CDR3 comprises 12 residues. Germline V CDR1 and CDR2: SGHVS, FNYEAQ. The CDR3 coding sequence is TGTGCCAGCAGCCCAGGGTCCGGGGAGCTGTTTTTT. This sequence encodes CASSPGSGELFF.

V is TRBV9 and J is TRBJ2-3, with a possible D match to TRBD2 (7 bases). Trimming removed 3 bases at V and 6 bases at J, with 17 bases between. Looked up from germline, CDR1 is SGDLS and CDR2 is YYNGEE. This CDR3 spans 15 amino acids. The CDR3 DNA reads as TGTGCCAGCAGCGCGACCATGGGGGGGCTGGATACGCAGTATTTT. Encoded protein: CASSATMGGLDTQYF.

This chain links TRBV5-6 with TRBJ2-5, with no clear D. Germline V gene sequence: CDR1 SGHDT, CDR2 YYEEEE. The CDR3 covers 16 residues. V gave up 0 bases and J gave up 8 bases, with 20 bases separating them. The CDR3 DNA sequence: TGTGCCAGCAGCTTGGGGGCAGCGTTAATCTTGGGAACCCAGTACTTC. Residues: CASSLGAALILGTQYF.

The gene calls are TRBV6-1 and TRBJ1-3; D gene ambiguous. V was shortened by 4 bases and J by 9 bases, with 4 bases between the two germline ends. This CDR3 region has 10 residues. Germline V gene sequence: CDR1 MNHNS, CDR2 SASEGT. The CDR3 here is CASSVGTIYF. Written as DNA, the CDR3 is TGTGCCAGCAGTGTTGGCACCATATATTTT.

The chain links TRBV29-1 to TRBJ2-5, with D possibly TRBD2 on 5 matching bases. Trimming removed 5 bases from V and 3 bases from J, with 19 bases in between. The germline gives CDR1 SQVTM, CDR2 ANQGSEA. The CDR3 is made up of 15 amino acids. As DNA, the CDR3 is TGCAGCGTTTGTGTTGTCGACGGGGTGGAAGAGACCCAGTACTTC. Translation gives CSVCVVDGVEETQYF.

This clone was observed once. The chain carries TRBV19 and TRBJ1-5; D is unresolved. Trimming removed 7 bases from V and 4 bases from J, with 14 bases in between. This CDR3 spans 14 amino acids. Germline lookup yields CDR1 LNHDA and CDR2 SQIVND (reference sequence). The CDR3 bases are TGTGCCAGTACGCCTCGGGAGGGTAATCAGCCCCAGCATTTT. Translating gives CASTPREGNQPQHF.

The chain links TRBV2 to TRBJ2-7; D call uncertain. The CDR3 extends over 13 amino acids. Trimming cost V 6 bases and J 4 bases, with 13 bases left between them. Germline V gives CDR1 SNHLY, CDR2 FYNNEI. CDR3 DNA sequence: TGTGCCAGCAGCCAGGCCCTAAGTTACGAGCAGTACTTC. Protein: CASSQALSYEQYF.

V gene TRBV6-6 combines with J gene TRBJ2-3; D remains ambiguous. Germline V gives CDR1 MNHNY, CDR2 SVGAGI (reference sequence). CDR3 length: 12 residues. V lost 0 bases and J lost 5, with 3 bases in between. CDR3 protein: CASSYSVDTQYF. For the CDR3, the DNA is TGTGCCAGCAGTTACTCTGTAGATACGCAGTATTTT.

The J gene is TRBJ2-1, the V gene TRBV6-5, with D hard to call. The V and J ends lost 2 bases and 3 bases respectively, with 14 bases between them. This CDR3 spans 16 amino acids. CDR1 and CDR2 from the germline V gene are MNHEY and SVGAGI. In DNA form, the CDR3 reads TGTGCCAGCAGTTACAGTCGTACGGTCGGCTACAATGAGCAGTTCTTC. This gives the protein CASSYSRTVGYNEQFF.

V gene TRBV4-1 combines with J gene TRBJ2-7, with D maybe TRBD1 (5 bases). Per germline, CDR1 MGHRA and CDR2 YSYEKL. The CDR3 sequence is 15 residues long. V lost 0 bases, J lost 0 bases, and 9 bases lay in between. The CDR3 region is CASSQEGALSYEQYF. In DNA form, the CDR3 reads TGCGCCAGCAGCCAAGAAGGGGCTCTCTCCTACGAGCAGTACTTC.

The genes are TRBV27 and TRBJ2-5; D might be TRBD2 (5 bases). The CDR3 sequence is 15 residues long. Trimming removed 1 base from V and 1 base from J, with 10 bases in between. Looked up from germline, CDR1 is MNHEY and CDR2 is SMNVEV (reference sequence). The DNA of the CDR3 is TGTGCCAGCAGTTTATGGGCGGGCGGCCAAGAGACCCAGTACTTC. This gives the protein CASSLWAGGQETQYF.

The chain combines TRBV11-3 with TRBJ2-2; D remains unclear. V was cut by 5 bases and J by 2 bases, with 9 bases left in between. This CDR3 spans 14 amino acids. Germline lookup yields CDR1 SGHNT and CDR2 YENEEA. The CDR3: CASSPRLNTGELFF. CDR3 DNA: TGTGCCAGCAGCCCCCGACTTAACACCGGGGAGCTGTTTTTT. The full variable domain, its missing parts supplied by reference TRBV11-3 and TRBJ2-2, is EAGVVQSPRYKIIEKKQPVAFWCNPISGHNTLYWYLQNLGQGPELLIRYENEEAVDDSQLPKDRFSAERLKGVDSTLKIQPAELGDSAVYLCASSPRLNTGELFFGEGSRLTVL.

The rearrangement uses TRBV7-9 and TRBJ2-7, with 8 nucleotides matching TRBD1. The V gene's germline CDR1 is SEHNR and CDR2 FQNEAQ (reference sequence). V gave up 4 bases and J gave up 5 bases; unmatched junction bases: 10. There are 15 residues in the CDR3. CDR3 protein: CASSYGGQGNHEQYF. The CDR3 DNA follows: TGTGCCAGCAGCTATGGCGGACAGGGTAACCACGAGCAGTACTTC.

V usage is TRBV25-1 and J usage is TRBJ2-4; D might be TRBD2 (5 bases). CDR3 length: 11 residues. The ends were cut back, 10 bases at V and 8 bases at J, with 12 bases in the middle. CDR1 and CDR2 from the germline V gene are MGHDK and SYGVNS. The CDR3 region is CATLEVDIQYF. CDR3 nucleotide sequence: TGTGCCACCTTGGAGGTAGACATTCAGTACTTC.

V and J are TRBV4-1 and TRBJ2-7; 10 bases are a match to TRBD2. The germline CDR1 and CDR2 sequences are MGHRA and YSYEKL. This CDR3 has 15 residues. The ends lost 2 bases at V and 4 bases at J; junction bases unmatched: 5. CDR3 sequence: CASSQLAGEGYEQYF. The CDR3 region has the DNA TGCGCCAGCAGCCAACTAGCGGGAGAAGGGTACGAGCAGTACTTC.

The CDR3 DNA sequence: TGCAGCGTTGGGGGGGGACAAAGCACGTACGAGCAGTACTTC. This sequence encodes CSVGGGQSTYEQYF. This chain connects TRBV29-1 to TRBJ2-7; perhaps TRBD2 as D (7 bases). This CDR3 contains 14 residues. Looked up from germline, CDR1 is SQVTM and CDR2 is ANQGSEA. V shed 4 bases and J shed 4 bases, with 17 bases lying between them.

V and J are TRBV27 and TRBJ1-1, with 8 bases lining up with TRBD1. The CDR3 runs to 13 residues. The V segment lost 6 bases and the J segment 6 bases; nucleotides outside the gene matches: 6. In germline, CDR1 is MNHEY, CDR2 SMNVEV (reference sequence). Here the CDR3 reads CASSPNRGAEAFF. Here the CDR3 DNA reads TGTGCCAGCAGCCCGAACAGGGGGGCTGAAGCTTTCTTT.

The rearrangement links TRBV7-9 to TRBJ2-3; no clear D gene. V was cut by 6 bases and J by 2 bases, with 15 bases left in between. The germline V gene encodes CDR1 SEHNR and CDR2 FQNEAQ (reference sequence). The CDR3 extends over 15 amino acids. CDR3 in amino acids: CASRDIEVHTDTQYF. The CDR3 DNA is TGTGCCAGCAGGGATATAGAGGTACACACAGATACGCAGTATTTT.

The CDR3 DNA follows: TGTGCCTGGAATCGACAGGGGGCGAAGGAGGTTGCCTTGAATGAGCAGTTCTTC. Amino acid sequence: CAWNRQGAKEVALNEQFF. This sequence joins TRBV30 and TRBJ2-1, with TRBD1 matching 10 bases. V shed 4 bases, J shed 7 bases, and the junction held 19 bases outside the gene matches. Germline V gene data show CDR1 as GTSNPN and CDR2 as SVGIG (reference sequence). This CDR3 has 18 amino acids. The full variable domain, in which reference TRBV30 and TRBJ2-1 provide the parts outside the CDR3, is SQTIHQWPATLVQPVGSPLSLECTVEGTSNPNLYWYRQAAGRGLQLLFYSVGIGQISSEVPQNLSASRPQDRQFILSSKKLLLSDSGFYLCAWNRQGAKEVALNEQFFGPGTRLTVL.

This clone occurred once. V is TRBV7-3 and J is TRBJ2-3; TRBD1 matches at 7 bases. The CDR3 sequence is 15 residues long. V trimming: 5 bases; J trimming: 4 bases; junction bases outside the gene matches: 9. Germline V gene data show CDR1 as SGHTA and CDR2 as FQGTGA. The CDR3: CASSAKTGFADTQYF. The CDR3 nucleotides read TGTGCCAGCAGCGCAAAGACAGGGTTCGCAGATACGCAGTATTTT.

The chain recombines TRBV5-1 with TRBJ2-7, with 14 bases identical to TRBD2. V trimming: 4 bases; J trimming: 4 bases; junction bases outside the gene matches: 4. Germline CDR1 and CDR2: SGHRS and YFSETQ. The CDR3 has 15 residues. CDR3 sequence reads: CASSIGTSGSYEQYF. The CDR3 region has the DNA TGCGCCAGCAGCATTGGGACTAGCGGGAGTTACGAGCAGTACTTC.

V and J are TRBV2 and TRBJ1-1; 10 positions agree with TRBD1. V lost 5 bases and J lost 5; bases outside the gene matches: 5. This CDR3 has 14 amino acids. Germline CDR1 reads SNHLY; CDR2 reads FYNNEI. The CDR3 loop reads CASSQDRGRTEAFF. The CDR3 bases are TGTGCCAGCAGTCAAGACAGGGGGCGAACTGAAGCTTTCTTT.

The rearrangement uses TRBV19 and TRBJ1-1; D is uncertain. Trimming cost V 4 bases and J 10 bases, with 7 bases left between them. The germline CDR1 and CDR2 sequences are LNHDA and SQIVND (reference sequence). The CDR3 totals 10 residues. CDR3 sequence (DNA): TGTGCCAGTAGTACTTTCAGAGCTTTCTTT. Its translation: CASSTFRAFF.

This chain links TRBV5-4 with TRBJ2-7; D is possibly TRBD2 (6 bases). Trimming shortened V by 5 bases and J by 0 bases, and 12 bases separated the two germline ends. This CDR3 contains 14 residues. Germline V gene lookup returns CDR1 SGHNT and CDR2 YYREEE (reference sequence). The CDR3 protein is CASSGGGSSYEQYF. The CDR3 DNA reads TGTGCCAGCAGTGGCGGAGGGAGCTCCTACGAGCAGTACTTC.

The chain carries TRBV19 and TRBJ2-3; 10 bases map to TRBD1. V lost 6 bases and J lost 5; bases outside the gene matches: 8. CDR3 size: 15 residues. Looked up from germline, CDR1 is LNHDA and CDR2 is SQIVND (reference sequence). CDR3 loop: CASSKTGGALDTQYF. In DNA form, the CDR3 reads TGTGCCAGTAGCAAGACAGGGGGCGCGTTAGATACGCAGTATTTT.

The chain is built from TRBV5-1 and TRBJ1-1; possible D gene TRBD1, 6 bases. V was clipped by 4 bases and J by 4 bases, with 14 bases between them. This CDR3 is built from 14 residues. Germline V lookup: CDR1 SGHRS, CDR2 YFSETQ. DNA of the CDR3: TGCGCCAGCAGCCGACACAGGGATGGCACTGAAGCTTTCTTT. Protein sequence: CASSRHRDGTEAFF.

This chain connects TRBV4-1 to TRBJ2-7; D is possibly TRBD1 or TRBD2 (5 bases each). Germline loops: CDR1 MGHRA, CDR2 YSYEKL. Trimming removed 0 bases from V and 0 bases from J, with 9 bases in between. CDR3 length: 15 amino acids. CDR3 nucleotides: TGCGCCAGCAGCCAAGATCTGGGGGACTCCTACGAGCAGTACTTC. It codes for CASSQDLGDSYEQYF.

The gene calls are TRBV27 and TRBJ2-1; D uncertain. The V gene lost 6 bases and the J gene lost 0 bases, with 6 bases spanning the gap. Germline values: CDR1 MNHEY, CDR2 SMNVEV (reference sequence). The CDR3 length is 13 residues. CDR3 in DNA: TGTGCCAGCAGGCCTCCCTCCTACAATGAGCAGTTCTTC. This sequence encodes CASRPPSYNEQFF.

The gene calls are TRBV6-5 and TRBJ1-6, with D tentatively TRBD1 (6 bases). CDR3 length: 16 amino acids. V was trimmed by 2 bases and J by 5 bases, leaving 13 bases between them. Germline values: CDR1 MNHEY, CDR2 SVGAGI. The CDR3 coding sequence is TGTGCCAGCAGTTACATTCGCAGGGACAATAATTCACCCCTCCACTTT. Its translation: CASSYIRRDNNSPLHF.